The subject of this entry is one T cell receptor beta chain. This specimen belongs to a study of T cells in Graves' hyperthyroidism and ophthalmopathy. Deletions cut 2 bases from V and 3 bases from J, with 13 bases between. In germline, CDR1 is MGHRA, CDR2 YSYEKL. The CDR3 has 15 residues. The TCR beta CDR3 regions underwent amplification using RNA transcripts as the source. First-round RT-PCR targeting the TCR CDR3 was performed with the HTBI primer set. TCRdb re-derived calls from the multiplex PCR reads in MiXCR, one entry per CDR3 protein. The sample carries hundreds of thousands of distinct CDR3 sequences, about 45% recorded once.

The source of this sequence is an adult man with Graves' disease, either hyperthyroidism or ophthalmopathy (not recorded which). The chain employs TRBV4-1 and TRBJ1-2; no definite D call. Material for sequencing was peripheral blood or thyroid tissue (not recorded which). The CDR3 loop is CASSQREDRYYGYTF. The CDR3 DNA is TGCGCCAGCAGCCAACGGGAGGATAGATACTATGGCTACACCTTC.